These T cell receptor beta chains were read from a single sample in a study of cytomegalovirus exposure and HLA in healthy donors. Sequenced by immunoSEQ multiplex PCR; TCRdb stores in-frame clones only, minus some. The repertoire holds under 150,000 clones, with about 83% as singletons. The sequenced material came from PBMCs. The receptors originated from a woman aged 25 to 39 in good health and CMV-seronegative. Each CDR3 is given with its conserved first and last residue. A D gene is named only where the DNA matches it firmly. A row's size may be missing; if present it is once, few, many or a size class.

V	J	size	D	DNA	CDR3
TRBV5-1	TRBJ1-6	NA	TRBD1	TGCGCCAGCAGCTTGGTTCCGACAGGGGGCGCCTCCTATAATTCACCCCTCCACTTT	CASSLVPTGGASYNSPLHF
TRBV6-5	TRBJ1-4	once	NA	TGTGCCAGCAGGAGGGGGACACCAGAGGTTGAAAAACTGTTTTTT	CASRRGTPEVEKLFF
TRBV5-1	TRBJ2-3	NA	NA	TGCGCCAGCAGCTTAAGAGGCGCCTCATTAGATACGCAGTATTTT	CASSLRGASLDTQYF
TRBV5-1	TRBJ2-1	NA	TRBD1	TGCGCCAGCAGCTGGGTTGACAGGGCGGACGACAATGAGCAGTTCTTC	CASSWVDRADDNEQFF
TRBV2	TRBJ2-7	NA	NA	TGTGCCAGCATGGGAGGTTACGAGCAGTACTTC	CASMGGYEQYF
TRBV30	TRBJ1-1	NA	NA	TGTGCCTGGAGTATCCGGGGGGACACTGAAGCTTTCTTT	CAWSIRGDTEAFF
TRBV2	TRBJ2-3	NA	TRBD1	TGTGCCAGCAGTGGACAGGGGGGGAAGGATACGCAGTATTTT	CASSGQGGKDTQYF
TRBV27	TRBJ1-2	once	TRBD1	TGTGCCAGCAGTTTACGGGTGGACAGGGTATTTGGTGGCTACACCTTC	CASSLRVDRVFGGYTF
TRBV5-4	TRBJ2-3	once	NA	TGTGCCAGCAGTCAGGATTCTAGCACAGATACGCAGTATTTT	CASSQDSSTDTQYF
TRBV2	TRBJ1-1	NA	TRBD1	TGTGCCAGCACAAGGGACAGGGGAAACACTGAAGCTTTCTTT	CASTRDRGNTEAFF
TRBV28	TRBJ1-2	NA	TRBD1	TGTGCCAGCAGTGGCACCTACGACAGGGGAAGTCTTTTTGGCTACACCTTC	CASSGTYDRGSLFGYTF
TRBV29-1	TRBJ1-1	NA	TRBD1	TGCAGCGTTGTAGGGGAAATGACAGGGATGATCATGAACACTGAAGCTTTCTTT	CSVVGEMTGMIMNTEAFF
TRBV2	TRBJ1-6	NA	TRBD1	TGTGCCAGCAGGGACCAGGGGGCGAATAATTCACCCCTCCACTTT	CASRDQGANNSPLHF
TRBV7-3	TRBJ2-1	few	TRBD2	TGTGCCAGCAGCTCGAGGGCTAGCGGGGGGGAACTTGAGCAGTTCTTC	CASSSRASGGELEQFF
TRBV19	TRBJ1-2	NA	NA	TGTGCCAGTAGTATCATGGGCTGGAATGGCTACACCTTC	CASSIMGWNGYTF
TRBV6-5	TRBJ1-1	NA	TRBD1	TGTGCCAGCAGTTACCCTACAGGGGGCCGTACTGAAGCTTTCTTT	CASSYPTGGRTEAFF
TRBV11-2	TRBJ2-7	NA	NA	TGTGCCAGCACCCTTACAGGAAACACCTACGAGCAGTACTTC	CASTLTGNTYEQYF
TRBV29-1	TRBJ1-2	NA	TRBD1	TGCAGCGTTGAAGATCCCCGGACAGGGTGGGGCTACACCTTC	CSVEDPRTGWGYTF
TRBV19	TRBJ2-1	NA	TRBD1	TGTGCCAGTAACCTGGGACAGGGGGCGAGCAATGAGCAGTTCTTC	CASNLGQGASNEQFF